This T cell receptor (beta chain) emerged from a study of metastatic and nonmetastatic thyroid tumors. The CDR3 totals 14 residues. The V end lost 0 bases, the J end lost 4 bases, and 7 bases lay between the germline ends. In germline, CDR1 is LGHDT, CDR2 YNNKEL (reference sequence). Among the patients, none had received any treatment before thyroid surgery. From the PCR reads, TCRdb re-called clones with MiXCR. The data contain fewer than 35,000 clones, around a quarter of them singletons. This clone has a count of ten or more. This clonotype originated in a female donor with papillary thyroid cancer or a benign thyroid nodule (not recorded which). Some clones in this sample may be carry-over from other donors' samples. Source material: blood. V usage is TRBV3-1 and J usage is TRBJ1-5; D call uncertain. CDR3 coding DNA: TGTGCCAGCAGCCAAGATTCGAGTAATCAGCCCCAGCATTTT. Amino acids: CASSQDSSNQPQHF.